The 30 T cell receptor beta chains listed next were all sequenced from one sample in a study of blood T cell repertoires in COVID-19. Measured with immunoSEQ multiplex PCR; TCRdb has only the in-frame clones, and not every one. The sample has 250,000 to 300,000 clones; more than 80% are singletons. The specimen sequenced was peripheral blood. Every receptor here comes from a woman aged 40 to 50 with acute or convalescent COVID-19.

This clone has more than one count but fewer than ten. The rearrangement joins TRBV30 to TRBJ1-1, with D uncertain. From germline, CDR1 is GTSNPN and CDR2 SVGIG (reference sequence). The length of the CDR3 is 14 residues. With 0 bases removed from V and 3 bases from J, the gap between germline ends came to 11 bases. CDR3 DNA sequence: TGTGCCTGGAGTGTAAGGAGTAGAGACACTGAAGCTTTCTTT. It encodes CAWSVRSRDTEAFF.

As to this clone: Other DNA sequences of this sample code for an identical CDR3. The gene calls are TRBV2 and TRBJ2-3, with D possibly TRBD1 on 5 matching bases. With 6 bases removed from V and 3 bases from J, the gap between germline ends came to 7 bases. Germline V gene lookup returns CDR1 SNHLY and CDR2 FYNNEI. This CDR3 contains 12 residues. The CDR3 here is CASRRQTDTQYF. The CDR3 coding sequence is TGTGCCAGCAGGCGACAGACAGATACGCAGTATTTT.

The chain is built from TRBV6-5 and TRBJ1-5; 7 nucleotides match TRBD1. The CDR3 is 14 amino acids. CDR1 and CDR2 from the germline V gene are MNHEY and SVGAGI. V gave up 7 bases and J gave up 4 bases; unmatched junction bases: 7. CDR3 nucleotide sequence: TGTGCCAGCACCCAGGACAGGACGAATCAGCCCCAGCATTTT. Protein: CASTQDRTNQPQHF.

The CDR3, as DNA: TGTGCCTGGATAGGTGGGGGGGAGAACACTGAAGCTTTCTTT. This sequence encodes CAWIGGGENTEAFF. The chain carries TRBV30 and TRBJ1-1, with a possible D match to TRBD1 (5 bases). Looked up from germline, CDR1 is GTSNPN and CDR2 is SVGIG (reference sequence). The CDR3 sequence is 14 residues long. Trimming left V 4 bases short and J 1 base short, with 13 bases between.

This clone was found once. The chain uses TRBV18 and TRBJ1-3; no definite D call. The V end was cut by 3 bases, the J end by 3 bases, with 12 bases between. The CDR3 is 15 residues long. CDR1 is KGHSH and CDR2 is LQKENI in the germline V gene. The CDR3 DNA reads as TGTGCCAGCTCACCCACACAGTCATATGGAAACACCATATATTTT. This gives the protein CASSPTQSYGNTIYF. The whole variable domain, remainder taken from reference TRBV18 and TRBJ1-3, is NAGVMQNPRHLVRRRGQEARLRCSPMKGHSHVYWYRQLPEEGLKFMVYLQKENIIDESGMPKERFSAEFPKEGPSILRIQQVVRGDSAAYFCASSPTQSYGNTIYFGEGSWLTVV.

This sequence joins TRBV24-1 and TRBJ2-2; 10 nucleotides align to TRBD1. The CDR3 sequence is 17 residues long. With 4 bases clipped from V and 7 bases from J, the junction kept 11 bases outside the gene matches. Looked up from germline, CDR1 is KGHDR and CDR2 is SFDVKD. CDR3 sequence: CATSEFGTGVFGGELFF. The CDR3 DNA follows: TGTGCCACCAGTGAGTTTGGGACAGGGGTATTTGGCGGGGAGCTGTTTTTT.

This chain joins TRBV10-3 and TRBJ2-5; 12 bases are a match to TRBD2. The junction had 4 bases not matched to a gene; V was cut back by 0 bases and J by 5 bases. The CDR3 is 16 residues long. The germline V gene encodes CDR1 ENHRY and CDR2 SYGVKD. The chain's CDR3 is CAISESLAGGPETQYF. For the CDR3, the DNA is TGTGCCATCAGTGAGTCCCTAGCGGGGGGGCCGGAGACCCAGTACTTC.

This clone was detected once. The chain joins TRBV7-8 to TRBJ2-2, with 8 nucleotides matching TRBD1. Germline V gives CDR1 SGHVS, CDR2 FQNEAQ. V lost 6 bases and J lost 5; bases outside the gene matches: 11. The CDR3 covers 16 residues. The CDR3 sequence: CASSRSRGRRTGELFF. In DNA, the CDR3 is TGTGCCAGCAGTCGTAGCAGGGGGCGCAGGACCGGGGAGCTGTTTTTT.

The V call is TRBV5-1, the J call TRBJ1-2; the D gene is possibly TRBD1 (5 bases). In germline, CDR1 is SGHRS, CDR2 YFSETQ. The V gene lost 0 bases and the J gene lost 4 bases, with 19 bases spanning the gap. This CDR3 contains 17 residues. The CDR3 region is CASSLVLAGIPLYGYTF. The CDR3 nucleotides are TGCGCCAGCAGCTTGGTACTTGCAGGGATCCCCCTCTATGGCTACACCTTC.

The rearrangement uses TRBV6-5 and TRBJ1-3, with TRBD1 as a possible D gene (5 bases). Trimming stripped 9 bases from V and 0 bases from J, with 12 bases between. This CDR3 is 14 amino acids long. Germline V gene lookup returns CDR1 MNHEY and CDR2 SVGAGI. The CDR3 protein is CASSWGLSGNTIYF. The CDR3 nucleotides read TGTGCCAGTTCCTGGGGACTCTCTGGAAACACCATATATTTT.

This clone was picked up a small number of times. The chain carries TRBV5-1 and TRBJ2-6; 8 bases line up with TRBD2. V shed 2 bases, J shed 0 bases, and the junction held 10 bases outside the gene matches. Per the germline V gene, CDR1 is SGHRS and CDR2 is YFSETQ. This CDR3 comprises 19 residues. In nucleotides, the CDR3 is TGCGCCAGCAGCTTAAGAGCGGGGGACCCGACCTCTGGGGCCAACGTCCTGACTTTC. It encodes CASSLRAGDPTSGANVLTF.

The chain links TRBV7-8 to TRBJ1-2, with 12 bases fitting TRBD1. Trimming at V came to 5 bases and at J to 7 bases, leaving 8 bases not matched to a gene. This CDR3 contains 15 residues. Germline V gene data show CDR1 as SGHVS and CDR2 as FQNEAQ. The CDR3 DNA reads TGTGCCAGCAGCGCACCCGGGACAGGGGGCAGTGGCTACACCTTC. It yields the protein CASSAPGTGGSGYTF. Based on the CDR3 plus reference TRBV7-8 and TRBJ1-2, the full variable domain is GAGVSQSPRYKVAKRGQDVALRCDPISGHVSLFWYQQALGQGPEFLTYFQNEAQLDKSGLPSDRFFAERPEGSVSTLKIQRTQQEDSAVYLCASSAPGTGGSGYTFGSGTRLTVV.

In DNA form, the CDR3 reads TGTGCCAGCAGCCCGACTAGCGGGCAAGATACGCAGTATTTT. Translating it yields CASSPTSGQDTQYF. J is TRBJ2-3 and V is TRBV14; 10 nucleotides line up with TRBD2. The CDR3 totals 14 residues. V trimming: 4 bases; J trimming: 5 bases; junction bases outside the gene matches: 3. The germline V gene encodes CDR1 SGHDN and CDR2 FVKESK.

A note on this clone: The same CDR3 arises from other DNA sequences in this sample as well. The V and J genes are TRBV6-6 and TRBJ1-3, with 7 bases matching TRBD1. The CDR3 sequence is 15 residues long. The junction had 4 bases not matched to a gene; V was cut back by 5 bases and J by 0 bases. Per germline, CDR1 MNHNY and CDR2 SVGAGI (reference sequence). CDR3 coding DNA: TGTGCCAGCAGTAGCCGGGACAGCTCTGGAAACACCATATATTTT. It codes for CASSSRDSSGNTIYF.

The gene calls are TRBV5-6 and TRBJ2-1; 7 nucleotides line up with TRBD2. The CDR3 sequence is 18 residues long. V trimming: 3 bases; J trimming: 1 base; junction bases outside the gene matches: 13. Germline lookup yields CDR1 SGHDT and CDR2 YYEEEE. CDR3 residues: CASSYSWGRALSYNEQFF. As DNA, the CDR3 is TGTGCCAGCAGCTACTCTTGGGGGAGGGCGTTATCCTACAATGAGCAGTTCTTC. Full variable domain (remainder filled in from reference TRBV5-6 and TRBJ2-1): DAGVTQSPTHLIKTRGQQVTLRCSPKSGHDTVSWYQQALGQGPQFIFQYYEEEERQRGNFPDRFSGHQFPNYSSELNVNALLLGDSALYLCASSYSWGRALSYNEQFFGPGTRLTVL.

The DNA of the CDR3 is TGTGCCAGCAGCGTAGGGGTTGGACAGGGGGCCGTCGGGGAGCTGTTTTTT. This codes for CASSVGVGQGAVGELFF. V and J are TRBV9 and TRBJ2-2, with 11 bases fitting TRBD1. J lost 7 bases, V lost 0 bases, and 8 bases had no gene match. The CDR3 loop spans 17 amino acids. Germline V gives CDR1 SGDLS, CDR2 YYNGEE.

The chain joins TRBV10-1 to TRBJ2-5; the D gene is possibly TRBD2 (5 bases). The CDR3 extends over 15 amino acids. The germline V and J ends were trimmed by 3 bases and 5 bases, with 16 bases remaining between them. CDR1 WNHNN and CDR2 SYGVQD come from the germline V gene (reference sequence). The CDR3 bases are TGCGCCAGCAGTGAACGGAGGAATAAGGCGGAGACCCAGTACTTC. This translates into CASSERRNKAETQYF.

This sequence joins TRBV14 and TRBJ2-3; no clear D gene. The CDR3 spans 12 residues. Germline CDR1 reads SGHDN; CDR2 reads FVKESK. V lost 1 base, J lost 4 bases, and 3 bases lay in between. The CDR3 DNA is TGTGCCAGCAGCCAAGTAGCAGATACGCAGTATTTT. Protein sequence: CASSQVADTQYF.

The J gene is TRBJ1-2, the V gene TRBV28, with TRBD1 identical over 7 bases. The CDR3 length is 16 residues. From germline, CDR1 is MDHEN and CDR2 SYDVKM. The trim removed 4 bases at V and 3 bases at J, leaving 11 bases unmatched. CDR3 nucleotides: TGTGCCAGCAGTTCAATAGGAGAGGGGGCGGACTATGGCTACACCTTC. Its translation is CASSSIGEGADYGYTF.

The V call is TRBV21-1, the J call TRBJ2-7; the D segment call TRBD1 is taken from the table without a DNA check. TRBV21-1 is flagged as a pseudogene. CDR3 length: 14 residues. The CDR3 is CASPSGTGDSEQYV. The CDR3 nucleotides are TGTGCCAGCCCCTCCGGGACAGGGGATTCCGAGCAGTACGTC.

V and J are TRBV10-1 and TRBJ2-7; TRBD2 matches 8 bases. Trimming took 0 bases from V and 10 from J; bases not matched to a gene: 8. The CDR3 is 14 residues long. Germline loops: CDR1 WNHNN, CDR2 SYGVQD (reference sequence). CDR3 sequence: CASSESNRGGVQYV. CDR3 DNA: TGCGCCAGCAGTGAGTCGAATCGGGGGGGCGTACAGTACGTC.

V usage is TRBV2 and J usage is TRBJ2-3, with 11 bases lining up with TRBD2. V was clipped by 8 bases and J by 3 bases; unmatched bases: 4. The CDR3 contains 14 residues. The germline V gene encodes CDR1 SNHLY and CDR2 FYNNEI. For the CDR3, the DNA is TGTGCCAGCTGTACTAGCGGGGGAACAGATACGCAGTATTTT. Its translation is CASCTSGGTDTQYF.

The rearrangement joins TRBV29-1 to TRBJ1-1, with 8 bases lining up with TRBD1. V trimming: 4 bases; J trimming: 1 base; junction bases outside the gene matches: 8. CDR3 length: 15 residues. In germline, CDR1 is SQVTM, CDR2 ANQGSEA. The CDR3 is CSVAVQGAGNTEAFF. DNA of the CDR3: TGCAGCGTTGCCGTTCAGGGGGCTGGGAACACTGAAGCTTTCTTT.

V usage is TRBV5-1 and J usage is TRBJ2-4; D is possibly TRBD1 (8 bases). Deletions cut 0 bases from V and 8 bases from J, with 15 bases between. This CDR3 region has 15 residues. Germline V gene data show CDR1 as SGHRS and CDR2 as YFSETQ. The CDR3 nucleotides read TGCGCCAGCAGCTTGGGGCAGGGGGCGGGAGACATTCAGTACTTC. Its protein is CASSLGQGAGDIQYF.

The J gene is TRBJ1-3, the V gene TRBV10-2; the D is unclear. Germline V gene lookup returns CDR1 WSHSY and CDR2 SAAADI. The CDR3 loop spans 12 amino acids. Trimming took off 6 bases at V and 6 bases at J, with 9 bases between the two ends. Here the CDR3 reads CASRGLENTIYF. The CDR3 bases are TGCGCCAGCAGGGGCTTAGAAAACACCATATATTTT.

This rearrangement joins TRBV5-1 to TRBJ2-5, with 11 nucleotides matching TRBD2. CDR1 and CDR2 (germline): SGHRS, YFSETQ. This CDR3 contains 16 residues. Unmatched junction bases numbered 5, after V lost 2 bases and J lost 2 bases. CDR3 bases: TGCGCCAGCAGCTTATGGTCTAGCGGGGGGCAAGAGACCCAGTACTTC. Its protein is CASSLWSSGGQETQYF.

The V gene is TRBV5-5, the J gene TRBJ2-7; 7 bases align to TRBD2. This CDR3 is built from 14 residues. Germline-derived CDR1 and CDR2 are SGHKS and YYEKEE (reference sequence). The V gene end was trimmed by 4 bases and the J gene end by 4 bases; junction bases not matched to a gene: 8. For the CDR3, the DNA is TGTGCCAGCAGCACCCAGGAGGGAGGGTACGAGCAGTACGTC. It specifies CASSTQEGGYEQYV.

In nucleotides, the CDR3 is TGTGCCAGCAGCAGAGACAGACTCGAGAGCTCCTACGAGCAGTACGTC. Translated, it gives CASSRDRLESSYEQYV. The V gene is TRBV21-1, the J gene TRBJ2-7; the table's D call TRBD1 went unverified against the DNA. TRBV21-1 is recorded as a pseudogene. This CDR3 spans 16 amino acids.

This chain links TRBV5-1 with TRBJ2-1; tentative D call: TRBD1 (6 bases). CDR3 size: 13 residues. The germline V gene has CDR1 SGHRS and CDR2 YFSETQ. V lost 4 bases, J lost 2 bases, and 7 bases lay in between. Here the CDR3 reads CASSGDTYNEQFF. CDR3 DNA: TGCGCCAGCAGCGGGGACACCTACAATGAGCAGTTCTTC. Using reference TRBV5-1 and TRBJ2-1 for the parts outside the CDR3, the full variable domain is KAGVTQTPRYLIKTRGQQVTLSCSPISGHRSVSWYQQTPGQGLQFLFEYFSETQRNKGNFPGRFSGRQFSNSRSEMNVSTLELGDSALYLCASSGDTYNEQFFGPGTRLTVL.

The chain recombines TRBV10-3 with TRBJ1-5; D is uncertain. This CDR3 contains 16 residues. The ends were cut back, 0 bases at V and 3 bases at J, with 12 bases in the middle. Germline V gene lookup returns CDR1 ENHRY and CDR2 SYGVKD. CDR3 coding DNA: TGTGCCATCAGTGAGTCAGACCGGGGATACAATCAGCCCCAGCATTTT. The encoded protein is CAISESDRGYNQPQHF.